These T cell receptor beta chains were read from a single sample in a study of identical twins. TCRdb fed the 5' RACE reads into MiXCR, producing one record per CDR3 protein. The sample has 450,000 or so distinct CDR3 sequences, roughly an eighth seen once. These data also formed part of another study, on yellow fever vaccine responses in identical twins.

The sequenced material came from CD4+ T cells sorted from blood. These receptors were collected from a woman between 18 and 30 years old in good health. The CDR3 runs from the conserved cysteine through the conserved F or W. A D gene is named only where the DNA matches it firmly. Only some rows state a clone size, as once, few, many or a class for expanded clones.

length	V	D	J	size	DNA	CDR3
11	TRBV27	.	TRBJ2-7	.	TGTGCCACCAGGGGCCTATATGGGCAGTACTTC	CATRGLYGQYF
17	TRBV20-1	TRBD2	TRBJ2-3	few	TGCAGTGCATATGGATGGACTAGCGGCCACCGCACAGATACGCAGTATTTT	CSAYGWTSGHRTDTQYF
12	TRBV7-2	.	TRBJ2-1	many	TGTGCCAGCAGCTTAGCCTCCTTTGGGCAGTTCTTC	CASSLASFGQFF
19	TRBV12-5	TRBD2	TRBJ2-3	few	TGTGCTAGTGGCCACACGTCCAAACAGCGGGAGGACTTTACAGATACGCAGTATTTT	CASGHTSKQREDFTDTQYF
13	TRBV7-2	.	TRBJ2-7	many	TGTGCCAGCAGCTTAGACAGGTTCTACGAGCAGTACTTC	CASSLDRFYEQYF
15	TRBV29-1	.	TRBJ2-3	many	TGCAGCGGGTTTAGAAGCCTCCGGGGGACAGATACGCAGTATTTT	CSGFRSLRGTDTQYF
14	TRBV10-2	.	TRBJ2-5	.	TGCGCCAGCAGTGAGTTTGTGGGGCGAGAGACCCAGTACTTC	CASSEFVGRETQYF
15	TRBV4-1	.	TRBJ1-1	.	TGCGCCAGCAGCTCTCGGGATACACGGGACACTGAAGCTTTCTTT	CASSSRDTRDTEAFF
18	TRBV12-3/TRBV12-4	TRBD2	TRBJ2-5	few	TGTGCCAGCAGTCTGAAAAGACTAGCGGGATTGTTAGGGGAGACCCAGTACTTC	CASSLKRLAGLLGETQYF
13	TRBV7-2	TRBD2	TRBJ2-1	few	TGTGCCAGCAGCTTAGTAGCGGGGGCAGCCTGTGACTTC	CASSLVAGAACDF
16	TRBV15	TRBD2	TRBJ2-3	.	TGTGCCACCAGCAGAAGTGTGGTTTTAGAGCGGGACCCTTCCTATTTT	CATSRSVVLERDPSYF
15	TRBV5-6	.	TRBJ2-7	.	TGTGCCAGCAGCTCGCTGGGACCTAATCTCTACGAGCAGTACTTC	CASSSLGPNLYEQYF
16	TRBV5-1	.	TRBJ2-3	few	TGCGCCAGCAGCTTGGCGCGGGGGCGGGTGACAGATACGCAGTATTTT	CASSLARGRVTDTQYF
17	TRBV7-2	.	TRBJ2-1	few	TGTGCCAGCAGCTTAGTTTGGGCTGGGGGGAGTCGCAATGAGCAGTTCTTC	CASSLVWAGGSRNEQFF
14	TRBV24-1	.	TRBJ2-2	few	TGTGCCACCAGTCCGGAGAGGAACACCGGGGAGCTGTTTTTT	CATSPERNTGELFF
10	TRBV3-1	.	TRBJ2-3	few	TGTGCCAGCGGACAGAATACGCAGTATTTT	CASGQNTQYF
15	TRBV20-1	.	TRBJ2-2	.	TGCAGTGCTAGAGTCGGGGGCGTGGTGGCCGGGGAGCTGTTTTTT	CSARVGGVVAGELFF
13	TRBV28	TRBD2	TRBJ2-5	.	TGTGCCAGCAGGACTAGCGGACAAGAGACCCAGTACTTC	CASRTSGQETQYF
13	TRBV12-5	.	TRBJ1-5	few	TGTGCTAGTGGCCGGGATAGCAATCAGCCCCAGCATTTT	CASGRDSNQPQHF
12	TRBV7-9	.	TRBJ1-1	many	TGTGCCAGCAAGAGAGAGAACACTGAAGCTTTCTTT	CASKRENTEAFF
14	TRBV7-3	.	TRBJ1-6	many	TGTGCCAGCAGCTTACTTGCTGGAAATTCACCCCTCCACTTT	CASSLLAGNSPLHF
17	TRBV23-1	TRBD1	TRBJ2-2	.	TGCGCCAGCAGTCAATTTAGGTTGGGACAGCGCACCGGGGAGCTGTTTTTT	CASSQFRLGQRTGELFF
13	TRBV12-3/TRBV12-4	TRBD1	TRBJ2-7	few	TGTGCCAGCAGTTTCAACGACAGGGGCGAGCAGTACTTC	CASSFNDRGEQYF
12	TRBV20-1	.	TRBJ1-6	few	TGCAGTGCTAGAGAGGTGAATTCACCCCTCCACTTT	CSAREVNSPLHF
14	TRBV7-9	.	TRBJ2-1	.	TGTGCCAGCAGCTTCACTAGTGTCTACAATGAGCAGTTCTTC	CASSFTSVYNEQFF
18	TRBV5-1	.	TRBJ2-1	once	TGCGCCAGCAGCACCTACTTTAAAGCGGGCGCGTTCTACAATGAGCAGTTCTTC	CASSTYFKAGAFYNEQFF
13	TRBV29-1	.	TRBJ2-5	.	TGCAGCGGAACTAGAGGGTATGGGGAGACCCAGTACTTC	CSGTRGYGETQYF
13	TRBV3-1	.	TRBJ2-6	many	TGTGCCAGCAGCGCCTCTGGGGCCAACGTCCTGACTTTC	CASSASGANVLTF
12	TRBV29-1	.	TRBJ2-5	few	TGCAGCGTTGAGGGGGTTCGGGTGGCCCAGTACTTC	CSVEGVRVAQYF